This T cell receptor beta chain was found in a study of tumor-infiltrating lymphocytes in oesophageal squamous cell carcinoma. Germline loops: CDR1 SGHTA, CDR2 FQGNSA. The CDR3 runs 15 residues. After removal of 2 bases from V and 13 bases from J, the junction contained 14 bases not matched to a gene. TCRdb reprocessed the PCR reads via MiXCR and lists one record per CDR3 protein. The sample yields around 15,000 distinct CDR3 sequences, roughly 54% seen once. The chain employs TRBV7-2 and TRBJ2-4; 7 bases match TRBD2. This clonotype was obtained from a female donor with esophageal squamous cell carcinoma. The sequencing sample was made of esophageal tumor tissue. Here the CDR3 reads CASSLWGGVYNEQYF. The CDR3 DNA is TGTGCCAGCAGCTTATGGGGGGGAGTTTACAATGAGCAGTACTTC.